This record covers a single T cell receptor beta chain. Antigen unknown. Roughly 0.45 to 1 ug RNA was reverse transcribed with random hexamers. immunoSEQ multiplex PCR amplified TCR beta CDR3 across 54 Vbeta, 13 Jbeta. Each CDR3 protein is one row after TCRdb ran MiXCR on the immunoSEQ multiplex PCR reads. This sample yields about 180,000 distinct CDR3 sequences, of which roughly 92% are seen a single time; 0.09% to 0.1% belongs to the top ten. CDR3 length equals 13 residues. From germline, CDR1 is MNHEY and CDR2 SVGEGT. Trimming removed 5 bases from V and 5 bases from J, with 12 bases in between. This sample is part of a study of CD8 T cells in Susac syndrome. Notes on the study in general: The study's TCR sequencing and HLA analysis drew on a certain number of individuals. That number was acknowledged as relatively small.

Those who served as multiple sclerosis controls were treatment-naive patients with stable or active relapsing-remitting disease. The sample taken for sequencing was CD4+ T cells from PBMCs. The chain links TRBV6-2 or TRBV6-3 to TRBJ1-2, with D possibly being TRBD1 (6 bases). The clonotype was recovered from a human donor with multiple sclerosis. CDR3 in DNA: TGTGCCAGCAGTCTCCGGGACATGTATGGCTACACCTTC. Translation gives CASSLRDMYGYTF.